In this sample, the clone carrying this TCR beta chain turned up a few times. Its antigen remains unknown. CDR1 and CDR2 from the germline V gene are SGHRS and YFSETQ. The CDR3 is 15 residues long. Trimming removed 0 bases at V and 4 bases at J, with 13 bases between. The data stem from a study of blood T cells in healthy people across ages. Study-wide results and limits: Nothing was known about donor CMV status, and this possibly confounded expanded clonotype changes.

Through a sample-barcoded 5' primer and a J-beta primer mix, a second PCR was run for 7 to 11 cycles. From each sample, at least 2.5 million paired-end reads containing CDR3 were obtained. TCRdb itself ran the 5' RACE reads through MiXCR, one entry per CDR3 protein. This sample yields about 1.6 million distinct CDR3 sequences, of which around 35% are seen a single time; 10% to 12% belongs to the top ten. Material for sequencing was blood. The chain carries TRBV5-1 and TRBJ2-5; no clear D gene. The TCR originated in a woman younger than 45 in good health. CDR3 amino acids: CASSLDNTATETQYF. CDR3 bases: TGCGCCAGCAGCTTGGATAACACAGCCACAGAGACCCAGTACTTC. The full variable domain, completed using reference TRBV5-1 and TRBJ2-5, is KAGVTQTPRYLIKTRGQQVTLSCSPISGHRSVSWYQQTPGQGLQFLFEYFSETQRNKGNFPGRFSGRQFSNSRSEMNVSTLELGDSALYLCASSLDNTATETQYFGPGTRLLVL.